This TCR beta chain is from a study of T cells after posttransplantation cyclophosphamide. General study results and limits: Blood and skin or GI T cell repertoires showed limited TRB overlap.

Here immunoSEQ multiplex PCR was the method, and the copy in TCRdb shows in-frame clones only, minus some. The table shows approximately 4,400 clones, with less than 80% occurring only once. Germline V gene data show CDR1 as SGHDN and CDR2 as FVKESK. Trimming cost V 4 bases and J 6 bases; bases outside gene matches: 13. The CDR3 is 16 residues long. Note on this clone: Its antigen is not known.

Busulfan-fludarabine conditioning, marrow transplant, and cyclophosphamide on days +3 and +4 were administered. V and J are TRBV14 and TRBJ1-1, with 8 bases identical to TRBD1. The source was PBMCs, collected after allogeneic stem cell transplant with posttransplant cyclophosphamide. The TCR originated in a male patient in his thirties or forties who received an allogeneic stem cell transplant from a related donor, was CMV-positive, and had acute and chronic GVHD. Some T cells may be the graft donor's. The CDR3 reads CASSPDRSRGLAEAFF. Here the CDR3 DNA reads TGTGCCAGCAGCCCCGATCGGAGCAGGGGGCTGGCTGAAGCTTTCTTT.